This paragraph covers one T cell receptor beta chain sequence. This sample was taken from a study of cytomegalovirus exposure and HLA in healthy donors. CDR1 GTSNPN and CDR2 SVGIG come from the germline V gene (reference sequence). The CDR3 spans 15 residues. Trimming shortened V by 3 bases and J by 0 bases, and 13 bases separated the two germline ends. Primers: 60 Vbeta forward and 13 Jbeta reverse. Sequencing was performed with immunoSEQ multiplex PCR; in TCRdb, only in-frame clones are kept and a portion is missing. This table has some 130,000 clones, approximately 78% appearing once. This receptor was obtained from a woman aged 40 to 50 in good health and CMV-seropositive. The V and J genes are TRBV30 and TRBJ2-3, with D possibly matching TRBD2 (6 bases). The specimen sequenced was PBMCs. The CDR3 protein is CAWSPSGFSTDTQYF. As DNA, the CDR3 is TGTGCCTGGAGCCCAAGCGGGTTCAGCACAGATACGCAGTATTTT.